The source of this TCR beta chain is a study of blood T cell repertoires in COVID-19. Germline V gene lookup returns CDR1 MNHEY and CDR2 SMNVEV (reference sequence). V was cut by 2 bases and J by 4 bases, with 9 bases left in between. The CDR3 runs 14 residues. Sequencing was performed with immunoSEQ multiplex PCR; in TCRdb, only in-frame clones are kept and a portion is missing. The sample consists of 150,000 to 200,000 clones, approximately 90% of them appearing once. This chain joins TRBV27 and TRBJ2-1; perhaps TRBD2 as D (5 bases). This TCR came from a man younger than 35 with COVID-19, enrolled during active disease. Sequenced input: peripheral blood. CDR3 bases: TGTGCCAGCAGTTTAGCTCCGGGATACAATGAGCAGTTCTTC. This translates into CASSLAPGYNEQFF.